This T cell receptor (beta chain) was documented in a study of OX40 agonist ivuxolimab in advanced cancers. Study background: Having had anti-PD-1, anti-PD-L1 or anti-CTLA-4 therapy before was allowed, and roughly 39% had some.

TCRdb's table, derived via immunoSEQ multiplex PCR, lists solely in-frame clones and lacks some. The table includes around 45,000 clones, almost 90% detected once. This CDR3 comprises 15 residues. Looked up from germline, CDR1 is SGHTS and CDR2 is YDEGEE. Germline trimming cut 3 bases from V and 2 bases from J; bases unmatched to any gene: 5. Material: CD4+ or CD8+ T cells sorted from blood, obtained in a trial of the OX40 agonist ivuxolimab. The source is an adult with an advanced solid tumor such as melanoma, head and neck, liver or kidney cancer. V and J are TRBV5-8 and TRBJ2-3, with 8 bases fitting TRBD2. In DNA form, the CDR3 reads TGTGCCAGCAGCTCAGCGGGAGCGACCACAGATACGCAGTATTTT. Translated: CASSSAGATTDTQYF.